The 13 T cell receptor beta chains listed next were all sequenced from one sample in a study of blood T cell repertoires in COVID-19. TCRdb's copy holds only in-frame clones and misses some; the assay was immunoSEQ multiplex PCR. Of 130,000 or so clones listed, about four fifths are singletons. The material sequenced was peripheral blood. The receptors stem from a man aged 55-75 years with acute or convalescent COVID-19.

J is TRBJ2-1 and V is TRBV7-2; 12 bases are shared with TRBD2. V lost 5 bases and J lost 7; bases outside the gene matches: 9. The CDR3 loop spans 16 amino acids. Germline CDR1 and CDR2: SGHTA and FQGNSA. CDR3 nucleotides: TGTGCCAGCAGCACTCGACTAGCGGGAGACGCGAATGAGCAGTTCTTC. Amino acid sequence: CASSTRLAGDANEQFF.

In this sample, this clone turned up a few times. The CDR3 region has the DNA TGTGCCAGCAGTTCCGCGACTGGAAACACCATATATTTT. It yields the protein CASSSATGNTIYF. This chain links TRBV27 with TRBJ1-3; no firm D call. Trimming cost V 4 bases and J 2 bases, with 6 bases left between them. Germline CDR1 MNHEY, CDR2 SMNVEV (reference sequence). The CDR3 loop spans 13 amino acids.

V usage is TRBV30 and J usage is TRBJ2-5; TRBD2 agrees at 8 bases. The junction had 6 bases not matched to a gene; V was cut back by 3 bases and J by 0 bases. Germline assignment: CDR1 GTSNPN and CDR2 SVGIG (reference sequence). The CDR3 is 15 amino acids. The CDR3 DNA sequence: TGTGCCTGGAGGGGGACTAGTCCCGACCAAGAGACCCAGTACTTC. Translated, it gives CAWRGTSPDQETQYF.

By proportion, this clone is medium-sized. The chain joins TRBV10-1 to TRBJ1-5; 12 bases agree with TRBD1. The CDR3 runs to 18 residues. V gave up 8 bases and J gave up 1 base; unmatched junction bases: 12. The germline CDR1 and CDR2 sequences are WNHNN and SYGVQD (reference sequence). The CDR3: CASGLWDRGRVSNQPQHF. CDR3 in DNA: TGCGCCAGCGGCCTTTGGGACAGGGGGCGCGTAAGCAATCAGCCCCAGCATTTT.

The chain joins TRBV28 to TRBJ1-5; D gene ambiguous. V was shortened by 4 bases and J by 5 bases, with 3 bases between the two germline ends. CDR1 is MDHEN, CDR2 SYDVKM, per germline. CDR3 length: 11 residues. This chain's CDR3 is CASSSDQPQHF. DNA of the CDR3: TGTGCCAGCAGTTCCGATCAGCCCCAGCATTTT.

The V gene is TRBV6-6, the J gene TRBJ2-7; D is perhaps TRBD1 (5 bases). The germline gives CDR1 MNHNY, CDR2 SVGAGI (reference sequence). The CDR3 runs 14 residues. The ends were cut back, 11 bases at V and 1 base at J, with 18 bases in the middle. The CDR3 DNA reads as TGTGCCGCCTGGACCCCGGACACTTCCTACGAGCAGTACTTC. Its protein product is CAAWTPDTSYEQYF.

The chain couples TRBV11-2 to TRBJ1-2; D may be TRBD1 (6 bases). Trimming left V 1 base short and J 4 bases short, with 13 bases between. The CDR3 is made up of 15 amino acids. The germline gives CDR1 SGHAT, CDR2 FQNNGV. CDR3 loop: CASSLGFRGSYGYTF. CDR3 nucleotide sequence: TGTGCCAGCAGCTTAGGATTTAGGGGGTCCTATGGCTACACCTTC.

The gene calls are TRBV6-5 and TRBJ2-5; 9 nucleotides match TRBD1. Trimming at V came to 4 bases and at J to 3 bases, leaving 6 bases not matched to a gene. Germline assignment: CDR1 MNHEY and CDR2 SVGAGI. The CDR3 sequence is 15 residues long. Here the CDR3 reads CASSSDRGRKETQYF. In DNA form, the CDR3 reads TGTGCCAGCAGTTCGGACAGGGGAAGAAAAGAGACCCAGTACTTC.

The rearrangement joins TRBV12-5 to TRBJ2-3; D is perhaps TRBD2 (5 bases). CDR3 size: 15 residues. Germline V gene sequence: CDR1 LGHNT, CDR2 FRNRAP. The CDR3 loop is CATSESGTHTDTQYF. Here the CDR3 DNA reads TGTGCCACCAGCGAAAGCGGAACTCACACAGATACGCAGTATTTT. The whole variable domain, remainder taken from reference TRBV12-5 and TRBJ2-3, is DARVTQTPRHKVTEMGQEVTMRCQPILGHNTVFWYRQTMMQGLELLAYFRNRAPLDDSGMPKDRFSAEMPDATLATLKIQPSEPRDSAVYFCATSESGTHTDTQYFGPGTRLTVL.

The chain links TRBV29-1 to TRBJ1-1; TRBD1 agrees at 7 bases. The V and J ends lost 2 bases and 3 bases, in that order; junction bases with no gene match: 3. The CDR3 consists of 13 residues. Germline loops: CDR1 SQVTM, CDR2 ANQGSEA. DNA for the CDR3: TGCAGCGTTGAATGGCAGGGGGACACTGAAGCTTTCTTT. Translation: CSVEWQGDTEAFF.

The rearrangement links TRBV4-1 to TRBJ2-3; TRBD2 agrees at 10 bases. The CDR3 covers 15 residues. Germline assignment: CDR1 MGHRA and CDR2 YSYEKL. Germline trimming cut 6 bases from V and 1 base from J; bases unmatched to any gene: 4. In nucleotides, the CDR3 is TGCGCCAGCAGGCGACTAGCGGGTGGCACAGATACGCAGTATTTT. Protein: CASRRLAGGTDTQYF.

This chain links TRBV27 with TRBJ2-5; D is undetermined. CDR1 and CDR2 from the germline V gene are MNHEY and SMNVEV (reference sequence). CDR3 size: 14 residues. V lost 0 bases and J 7 bases, leaving 12 bases between the germline ends. This CDR3 is CASSLSSQAGTQYF. Written as DNA, the CDR3 is TGTGCCAGCAGTTTATCGAGTCAGGCCGGGACCCAGTACTTC.

The V and J genes are TRBV7-6 and TRBJ2-2; possible D gene TRBD2, 5 bases. This CDR3 is 16 amino acids long. Trimming left V 1 base short and J 4 bases short, with 13 bases between. Germline-derived CDR1 and CDR2 are SGHVS and FNYEAQ. CDR3 DNA sequence: TGTGCCAGCAGCTTAGGAGGAGACGGAGGCACCGGGGAGCTGTTTTTT. Amino acid sequence: CASSLGGDGGTGELFF.